The 30 T cell receptor beta chains in this list originate from one sample, sequenced in a study of control samples from healthy donors and cancer patients. Data came from immunoSEQ multiplex PCR; TCRdb stores just in-frame clones and leaves some out. The sample contains 250,000 to 300,000 clones, over 70% of which appear only once. Material for sequencing was PBMCs. The receptors shown here come from a woman in her sixties with lung cancer.

The chain uses TRBV11-3 and TRBJ2-3; no clear D gene. The V and J ends lost 5 bases and 0 bases respectively, with 9 bases between them. The CDR3 runs 14 residues. Germline V gives CDR1 SGHNT, CDR2 YENEEA. CDR3 amino acids: CASSLGSSTDTQYF. CDR3 sequence (DNA): TGTGCCAGCAGCCTGGGGTCCAGCACAGATACGCAGTATTTT.

The chain carries TRBV19 and TRBJ2-2; unclear D gene. V was cut by 1 base and J by 5 bases, with 8 bases left in between. Germline assignment: CDR1 LNHDA and CDR2 SQIVND (reference sequence). The CDR3 is made up of 14 amino acids. DNA for the CDR3: TGTGCCAGTAGTATAGCTTGGGGAACCGGGGAGCTGTTTTTT. This gives the protein CASSIAWGTGELFF.

This clone was observed a few times. The chain uses TRBV4-2 and TRBJ1-4; D is ambiguous. This CDR3 comprises 15 residues. V was clipped by 3 bases and J by 11 bases, with 19 bases between them. Per the germline V gene, CDR1 is LGHNA and CDR2 is YNFKEQ. The CDR3 DNA sequence: TGTGCCAGCAGCCATGTTGTTCAGGCTTCCGGGAAACTGTTTTTT. It yields the protein CASSHVVQASGKLFF.

The V and J genes are TRBV28 and TRBJ1-2; D gene uncertain. V lost 5 bases and J 2 bases, leaving 6 bases between the germline ends. CDR1 MDHEN and CDR2 SYDVKM come from the germline V gene. There are 12 residues in the CDR3. The CDR3 is CASSPQNYGYTF. The CDR3, as DNA: TGTGCCAGCAGTCCCCAGAACTATGGCTACACCTTC.

The CDR3 region has the DNA TGTGCCAGTAGTATAAAACTTGGCTACACCTTC. Protein product: CASSIKLGYTF. V and J are TRBV19 and TRBJ1-2; no clear D gene. Trimming took 2 bases from V and 7 from J, leaving 5 bases between them. CDR1 and CDR2 (germline): LNHDA, SQIVND (reference sequence). The CDR3 sequence is 11 residues long.

On this clone: The same CDR3 is also encoded by other DNA sequences in this sample. V gene TRBV30 combines with J gene TRBJ1-1, with 7 nucleotides matching TRBD1. Germline V gene sequence: CDR1 GTSNPN, CDR2 SVGIG (reference sequence). The CDR3 sequence is 13 residues long. V lost 5 bases, J lost 1 base, and 4 bases stayed unmatched. The CDR3 nucleotides read TGTGCCTGGTCGGGACAGCCGAACACTGAAGCTTTCTTT. Protein: CAWSGQPNTEAFF.

The rearrangement uses TRBV28 and TRBJ2-5, with TRBD2 as a possible D gene (5 bases). Germline V gene sequence: CDR1 MDHEN, CDR2 SYDVKM. CDR3 length: 14 amino acids. The V gene lost 7 bases and the J gene lost 4 bases, with 16 bases spanning the gap. Here the CDR3 DNA reads TGTGCCAGCACCTTCTCGGGGATGGCAGAGACCCAGTACTTC. Its translation: CASTFSGMAETQYF. The variable domain in full, with the rest retrieved from reference TRBV28 and TRBJ2-5, is DVKVTQSSRYLVKRTGEKVFLECVQDMDHENMFWYRQDPGLGLRLIYFSYDVKMKEKGDIPEGYSVSREKKERFSLILESASTNQTSMYLCASTFSGMAETQYFGPGTRLLVL.

This clone was counted ten times or more. The identical CDR3 is also encoded by other nucleotide sequences in the sample. The chain recombines TRBV6-5 with TRBJ2-7; possible D gene TRBD1, 6 bases. CDR3 size: 13 residues. CDR1 and CDR2 from the germline V gene are MNHEY and SVGAGI. The V end lost 0 bases, the J end lost 4 bases, and 7 bases lay between the germline ends. The CDR3 region is CASSYSRGYEQYF. The CDR3 region has the DNA TGTGCCAGCAGTTACTCTAGGGGGTACGAGCAGTACTTC.

This clone showed up just a few times. This chain connects TRBV18 to TRBJ2-3; 8 nucleotides agree with TRBD2. This CDR3 has 16 amino acids. Germline V gene sequence: CDR1 KGHSH, CDR2 LQKENI. With V trimmed by 0 bases and J by 4 bases, 6 bases remained unmatched. CDR3 in DNA: TGTGCCAGCTCACCACCGAACAGCGGGAGCGCAGATACGCAGTATTTT. It translates to CASSPPNSGSADTQYF. The variable domain in full, with the rest retrieved from reference TRBV18 and TRBJ2-3, is NAGVMQNPRHLVRRRGQEARLRCSPMKGHSHVYWYRQLPEEGLKFMVYLQKENIIDESGMPKERFSAEFPKEGPSILRIQQVVRGDSAAYFCASSPPNSGSADTQYFGPGTRLTVL.

The sample holds a few counts of this clone. The genes are TRBV7-9 and TRBJ2-1; D may be TRBD1 (6 bases). This CDR3 spans 14 amino acids. Germline V gives CDR1 SEHNR, CDR2 FQNEAQ (reference sequence). V lost 6 bases and J 7 bases, leaving 16 bases between the germline ends. The CDR3 spells CASRPWNRENEQFF. The DNA for the CDR3 is TGTGCCAGCAGACCATGGAACAGGGAGAATGAGCAGTTCTTC.

The chain combines TRBV11-2 with TRBJ1-1, with D possibly matching TRBD1 (6 bases). The CDR3 has 14 amino acids. CDR1 and CDR2 from the germline V gene are SGHAT and FQNNGV. V was clipped by 5 bases and J by 1 base, with 11 bases between them. The CDR3 loop is CASSPPTGNTEAFF. The CDR3 DNA is TGTGCCAGCAGCCCCCCGACAGGGAACACTGAAGCTTTCTTT. Full variable domain (outside the CDR3, taken from reference TRBV11-2 and TRBJ1-1): EAGVAQSPRYKIIEKRQSVAFWCNPISGHATLYWYQQILGQGPKLLIQFQNNGVVDDSQLPKDRFSAERLKGVDSTLKIQPAKLEDSAVYLCASSPPTGNTEAFFGQGTRLTVV.

J is TRBJ2-2 and V is TRBV29-1, with TRBD2 as a possible D gene (5 bases). This CDR3 is 14 amino acids long. The germline CDR1 and CDR2 sequences are SQVTM and ANQGSEA. V lost 3 bases, J lost 1 base, and 9 bases lay in between. In nucleotides, the CDR3 is TGCAGCGTTGATGGCGGGCTGAACACCGGGGAGCTGTTTTTT. This codes for CSVDGGLNTGELFF.

In the case of this clone: Other DNA sequences in this sample translate to the same CDR3. This sequence joins TRBV4-1 and TRBJ2-5; the D call may be TRBD1 or TRBD2 (5 bases each). Trimming shortened V by 0 bases and J by 8 bases, and 16 bases separated the two germline ends. This CDR3 has 15 residues. Germline V gene lookup returns CDR1 MGHRA and CDR2 YSYEKL. The CDR3: CASSQDPGRRETQYF. The CDR3 nucleotides are TGCGCCAGCAGCCAAGACCCAGGGAGACGAGAAACCCAGTACTTC.

This clone is a singleton in its sample. This chain links TRBV15 with TRBJ2-1; 9 bases are a match to TRBD1. The junction had 1 base not matched to a gene; V was cut back by 4 bases and J by 3 bases. This CDR3 contains 14 residues. Per the germline V gene, CDR1 is LNHNV and CDR2 is YYDKDF (reference sequence). CDR3 sequence reads: CATSMGQGYNEQFF. CDR3 nucleotides: TGTGCCACCAGCATGGGACAGGGCTACAATGAGCAGTTCTTC.

V and J are TRBV11-2 and TRBJ2-1, with D perhaps TRBD2 (5 bases). CDR1 and CDR2 (germline): SGHAT, FQNNGV. Trimming cost V 0 bases and J 0 bases, with 12 bases left between them. The CDR3 consists of 17 residues. The CDR3 loop is CASSLESSGSSYNEQFF. CDR3 coding DNA: TGTGCCAGCAGCTTAGAATCGTCGGGGAGCTCCTACAATGAGCAGTTCTTC.

In DNA form, the CDR3 reads TGTGCCAGTGGTGGAGGGGGCTCCTACAATGAGCAGTTCTTC. The encoded protein is CASGGGGSYNEQFF. The genes are TRBV19 and TRBJ2-1; D assignment may be TRBD1 or TRBD2 (6 bases each). Looked up from germline, CDR1 is LNHDA and CDR2 is SQIVND (reference sequence). V lost 8 bases, J lost 0 bases, and 11 bases lay in between. This CDR3 is built from 14 residues.

The CDR3 DNA reads as TGTGCCAGCAGCGTAGCCCCGGGCAGGGGGCCAGCAAATCAGCCCCAGCATTTT. Its protein is CASSVAPGRGPANQPQHF. The V and J genes are TRBV9 and TRBJ1-5; 8 positions agree with TRBD1. The CDR3 contains 18 residues. The ends lost 0 bases at V and 4 bases at J; junction bases unmatched: 12. CDR1 is SGDLS, CDR2 YYNGEE, per germline.

This clone was picked up one time. This chain links TRBV7-3 with TRBJ2-2, with D possibly being TRBD1 (6 bases). Germline assignment: CDR1 SGHTA and CDR2 FQGTGA. Trimming cost V 5 bases and J 5 bases, with 15 bases left between them. The CDR3 has 15 amino acids. CDR3 nucleotide sequence: TGTGCCAGCAGCCCGGGACAAGGACGAACCGGGGAGCTGTTTTTT. It encodes CASSPGQGRTGELFF.

The rearrangement joins TRBV12-3 or TRBV12-4 to TRBJ1-1; D not certain. The length of the CDR3 is 12 residues. V dropped 3 bases and J dropped 6 bases, with 8 bases sitting between them. Here the CDR3 reads CASSFRLAEAFF. The CDR3 nucleotides are TGTGCCAGCAGTTTCAGGTTAGCTGAAGCTTTCTTT.

The chain uses TRBV5-6 and TRBJ2-3; TRBD2 matches at 12 bases. With 6 bases clipped from V and 0 bases from J, the junction kept 14 bases outside the gene matches. This CDR3 spans 19 amino acids. Germline V lookup: CDR1 SGHDT, CDR2 YYEEEE. The CDR3 spells CASNILGLAGGPSTDTQYF. The CDR3 DNA reads TGTGCCAGCAACATCTTGGGGCTAGCGGGGGGGCCGAGCACAGATACGCAGTATTTT.

The chain couples TRBV6-1 to TRBJ1-1; no reliable D call. Looked up from germline, CDR1 is MNHNS and CDR2 is SASEGT. The CDR3 spans 15 residues. V lost 1 base and J 4 bases, leaving 13 bases between the germline ends. The CDR3 nucleotides read TGTGCCAGCAGTGAAGTGACGGGTTCGAGCACTGAAGCTTTCTTT. Protein: CASSEVTGSSTEAFF.

This chain connects TRBV19 to TRBJ1-1; TRBD1 might be the D (5 bases). Deletions cut 7 bases from V and 3 bases from J, with 15 bases between. The CDR3 is 14 residues long. The V gene's germline CDR1 is LNHDA and CDR2 SQIVND (reference sequence). This chain's CDR3 is CASNGRVGDTEAFF. Here the CDR3 DNA reads TGTGCCAGTAATGGGAGGGTAGGGGACACTGAAGCTTTCTTT.

The V call is TRBV9, the J call TRBJ1-3; D ambiguous. The CDR3 runs 13 residues. The V end lost 0 bases, the J end lost 1 base, and 2 bases lay between the germline ends. CDR1 and CDR2 from the germline V gene are SGDLS and YYNGEE. This chain's CDR3 is CASSVGSGNTIYF. The CDR3 DNA reads as TGTGCCAGCAGCGTAGGGTCTGGAAACACCATATATTTT.

This clone was counted once. This chain joins TRBV7-2 and TRBJ1-5; D is perhaps TRBD1 (6 bases). V was trimmed by 7 bases and J by 4 bases, leaving 17 bases between them. The germline CDR1 and CDR2 sequences are SGHTA and FQGNSA. The CDR3 runs to 15 residues. In DNA form, the CDR3 reads TGTGCCAGCACCGAACAGGGAAGGAGGAATCAGCCCCAGCATTTT. This codes for CASTEQGRRNQPQHF.

This sequence joins TRBV5-4 and TRBJ2-3; D uncertain. Germline lookup yields CDR1 SGHNT and CDR2 YYREEE (reference sequence). The CDR3 loop spans 16 amino acids. Deletions cut 0 bases from V and 2 bases from J, with 13 bases between. The CDR3 protein is CASSLDPRISTDTQYF. As DNA, the CDR3 is TGTGCCAGCAGCTTGGATCCGCGGATCTCCACAGATACGCAGTATTTT.

The chain uses TRBV5-1 and TRBJ2-1; D possibly corresponds to TRBD2 (6 bases). The germline gives CDR1 SGHRS, CDR2 YFSETQ. The CDR3 spans 18 residues. The V and J ends lost 0 bases and 7 bases respectively, with 23 bases between them. The CDR3 DNA is TGCGCCAGCAGCTTGGTAGCAGCGGGTGAAAGGTTAGTTAATGAGCAGTTCTTC. Amino acids: CASSLVAAGERLVNEQFF.

The V gene is TRBV2, the J gene TRBJ2-3; no clear D gene. The CDR3 totals 15 residues. Looked up from germline, CDR1 is SNHLY and CDR2 is FYNNEI. Deletions cut 4 bases from V and 2 bases from J, with 13 bases between. The CDR3 here is CASSAVQASTDTQYF. The CDR3 nucleotides read TGTGCCAGCAGTGCGGTCCAAGCCTCCACAGATACGCAGTATTTT.

V is TRBV18 and J is TRBJ1-5; 11 bases line up with TRBD1. Germline CDR1 is KGHSH and CDR2 is LQKENI. J lost 2 bases, V lost 3 bases, and 3 bases had no gene match. There are 16 residues in the CDR3. The CDR3 spells CASSPLGQGGNQPQHF. CDR3 nucleotides: TGTGCCAGCTCACCCCTGGGACAGGGGGGCAATCAGCCCCAGCATTTT.

The chain links TRBV6-5 to TRBJ2-2; D remains ambiguous. The V end was cut by 8 bases, the J end by 7 bases, with 11 bases between. CDR1 MNHEY and CDR2 SVGAGI come from the germline V gene. The CDR3 contains 12 residues. This CDR3 reads CASGIYGGELFF. The CDR3 DNA reads as TGTGCCAGCGGAATATACGGCGGGGAGCTGTTTTTT.

The sample holds a few counts of this clone. V is TRBV5-6 and J is TRBJ2-3; 14 nucleotides line up with TRBD2. CDR3 size: 16 residues. CDR1 is SGHDT and CDR2 is YYEEEE in the germline V gene. V was pared by 3 bases and J by 10 bases, with 10 bases of the junction left unmatched. The CDR3 bases are TGTGCCAGCAGCTGGGGGGGACTAGCGGGAGCCCTGGCGCAGTATTTT. As protein: CASSWGGLAGALAQYF. Looking up the rest from reference TRBV5-6 and TRBJ2-3 gives the full variable domain: DAGVTQSPTHLIKTRGQQVTLRCSPKSGHDTVSWYQQALGQGPQFIFQYYEEEERQRGNFPDRFSGHQFPNYSSELNVNALLLGDSALYLCASSWGGLAGALAQYFGPGTRLTVL.